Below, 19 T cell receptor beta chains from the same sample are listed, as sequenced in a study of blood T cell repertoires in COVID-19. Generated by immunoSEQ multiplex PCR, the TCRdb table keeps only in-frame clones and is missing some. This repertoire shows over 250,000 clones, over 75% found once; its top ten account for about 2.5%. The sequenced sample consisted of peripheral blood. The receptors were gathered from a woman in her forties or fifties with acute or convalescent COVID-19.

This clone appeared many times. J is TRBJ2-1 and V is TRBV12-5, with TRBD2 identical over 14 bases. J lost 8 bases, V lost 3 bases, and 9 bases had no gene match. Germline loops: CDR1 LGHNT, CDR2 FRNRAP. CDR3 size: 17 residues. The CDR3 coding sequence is TGTGCTAGTGGTTTAAGCCGGACTAGCGGGAGGTACGATGAGCAGTTCTTC. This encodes CASGLSRTSGRYDEQFF.

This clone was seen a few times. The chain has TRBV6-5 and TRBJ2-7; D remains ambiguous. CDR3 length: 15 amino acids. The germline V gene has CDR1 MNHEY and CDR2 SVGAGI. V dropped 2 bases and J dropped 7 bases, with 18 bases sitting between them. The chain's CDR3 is CASSYSATPAWEQYF. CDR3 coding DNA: TGTGCCAGCAGTTACAGCGCGACGCCCGCTTGGGAGCAGTACTTC.

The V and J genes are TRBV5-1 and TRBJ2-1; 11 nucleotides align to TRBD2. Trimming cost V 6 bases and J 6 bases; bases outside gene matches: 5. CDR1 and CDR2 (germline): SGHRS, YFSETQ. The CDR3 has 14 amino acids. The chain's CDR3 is CASNGLAGVNEQFF. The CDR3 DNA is TGCGCCAGCAACGGACTAGCGGGCGTCAATGAGCAGTTCTTC.

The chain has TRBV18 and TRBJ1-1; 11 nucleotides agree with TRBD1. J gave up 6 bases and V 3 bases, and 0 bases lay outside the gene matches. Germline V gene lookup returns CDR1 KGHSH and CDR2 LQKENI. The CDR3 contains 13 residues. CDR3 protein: CASSPDRGPEAFF. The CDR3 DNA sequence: TGTGCCAGCTCACCGGACAGGGGGCCTGAAGCTTTCTTT. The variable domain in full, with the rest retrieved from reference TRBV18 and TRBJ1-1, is NAGVMQNPRHLVRRRGQEARLRCSPMKGHSHVYWYRQLPEEGLKFMVYLQKENIIDESGMPKERFSAEFPKEGPSILRIQQVVRGDSAAYFCASSPDRGPEAFFGQGTRLTVV.

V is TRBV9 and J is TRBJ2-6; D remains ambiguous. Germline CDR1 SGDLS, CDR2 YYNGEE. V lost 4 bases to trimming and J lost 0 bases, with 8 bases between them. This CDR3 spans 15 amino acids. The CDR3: CASSPRSSGANVLTF. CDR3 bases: TGTGCCAGCAGCCCGCGGAGCTCTGGGGCCAACGTCCTGACTTTC.

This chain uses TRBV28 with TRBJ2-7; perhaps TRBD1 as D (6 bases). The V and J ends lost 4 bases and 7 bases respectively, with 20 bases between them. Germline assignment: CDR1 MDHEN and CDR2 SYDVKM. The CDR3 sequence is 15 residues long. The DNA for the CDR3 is TGTGCCAGCAGTTCCACCGGACAGTGGGGCCTGGAGCAGTACTTC. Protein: CASSSTGQWGLEQYF.

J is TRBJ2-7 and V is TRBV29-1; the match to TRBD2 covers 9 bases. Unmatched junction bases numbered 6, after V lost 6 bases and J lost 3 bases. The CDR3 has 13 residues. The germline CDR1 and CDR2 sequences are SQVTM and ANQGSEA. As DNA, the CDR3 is TGCAGCGTCACCGGGACTAGCAACTACGAGCAGTACTTC. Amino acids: CSVTGTSNYEQYF.

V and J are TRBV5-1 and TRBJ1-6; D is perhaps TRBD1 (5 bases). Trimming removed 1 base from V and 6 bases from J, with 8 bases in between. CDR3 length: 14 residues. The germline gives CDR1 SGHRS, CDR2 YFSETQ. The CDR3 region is CASSLQGANSPLHF. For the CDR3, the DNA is TGCGCCAGCAGCTTGCAGGGTGCTAATTCACCCCTCCACTTT.

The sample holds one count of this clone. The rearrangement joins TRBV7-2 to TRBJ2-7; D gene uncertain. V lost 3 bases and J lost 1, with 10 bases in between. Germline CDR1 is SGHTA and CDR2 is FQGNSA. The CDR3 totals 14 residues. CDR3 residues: CASSFSLVSYEQYF. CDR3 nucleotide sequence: TGTGCCAGCAGCTTTAGTCTGGTGTCCTACGAGCAGTACTTC. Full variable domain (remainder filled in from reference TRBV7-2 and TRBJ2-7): GAGVSQSPSNKVTEKGKDVELRCDPISGHTALYWYRQSLGQGLEFLIYFQGNSAPDKSGLPSDRFSAERTGGSVSTLTIQRTQQEDSAVYLCASSFSLVSYEQYFGPGTRLTVT.

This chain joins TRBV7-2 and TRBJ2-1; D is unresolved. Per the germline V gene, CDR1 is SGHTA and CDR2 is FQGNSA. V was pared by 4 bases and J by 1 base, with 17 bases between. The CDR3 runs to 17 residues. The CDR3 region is CASSSSQRQTSYNEQFF. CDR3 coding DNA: TGTGCCAGCAGCTCCTCCCAGCGTCAGACGTCCTACAATGAGCAGTTCTTC.

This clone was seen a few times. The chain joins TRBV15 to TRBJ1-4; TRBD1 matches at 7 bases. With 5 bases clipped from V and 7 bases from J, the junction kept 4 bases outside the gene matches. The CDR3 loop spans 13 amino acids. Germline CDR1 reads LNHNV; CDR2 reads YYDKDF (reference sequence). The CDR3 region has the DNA TGTGCCACCAGCCTGGGACAGCTTGAAAAACTGTTTTTT. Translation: CATSLGQLEKLFF.

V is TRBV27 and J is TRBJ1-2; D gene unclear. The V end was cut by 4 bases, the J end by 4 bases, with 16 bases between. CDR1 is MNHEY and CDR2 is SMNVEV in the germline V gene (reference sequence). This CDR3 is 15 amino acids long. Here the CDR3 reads CASSSAGESFYGYTF. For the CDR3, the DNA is TGTGCCAGCAGTTCCGCCGGGGAGAGTTTCTATGGCTACACCTTC.

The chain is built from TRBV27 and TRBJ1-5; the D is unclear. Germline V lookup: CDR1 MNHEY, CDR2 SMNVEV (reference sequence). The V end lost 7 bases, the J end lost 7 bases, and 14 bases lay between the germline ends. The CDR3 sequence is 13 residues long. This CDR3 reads CASKYRGDQPQHF. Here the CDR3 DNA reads TGTGCCAGCAAATATCGGGGTGACCAGCCCCAGCATTTT.

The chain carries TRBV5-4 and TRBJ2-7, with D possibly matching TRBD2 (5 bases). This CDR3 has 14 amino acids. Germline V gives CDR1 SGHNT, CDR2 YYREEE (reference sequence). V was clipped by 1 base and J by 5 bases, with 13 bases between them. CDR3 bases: TGTGCCAGCAGCTTGCCGGGGAGAGGGAACGAGCAGTACTTC. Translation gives CASSLPGRGNEQYF.

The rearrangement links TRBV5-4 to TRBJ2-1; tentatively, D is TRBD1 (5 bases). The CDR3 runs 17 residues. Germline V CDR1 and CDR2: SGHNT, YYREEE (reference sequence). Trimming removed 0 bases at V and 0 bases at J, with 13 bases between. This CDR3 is CASSLGPQGSSYNEQFF. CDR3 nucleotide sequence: TGTGCCAGCAGCTTGGGCCCTCAGGGCAGCTCCTACAATGAGCAGTTCTTC.

The CDR3 reads CASSLIGVIAKNIQYF. The CDR3 DNA reads TGTGCCAGCAGTTTAATAGGGGTGATAGCCAAAAACATTCAGTACTTC. The rearrangement joins TRBV28 to TRBJ2-4; TRBD1 might be the D (5 bases). The CDR3 consists of 16 residues. V shed 2 bases and J shed 0 bases, with 11 bases lying between them. Germline V gene lookup returns CDR1 MDHEN and CDR2 SYDVKM.

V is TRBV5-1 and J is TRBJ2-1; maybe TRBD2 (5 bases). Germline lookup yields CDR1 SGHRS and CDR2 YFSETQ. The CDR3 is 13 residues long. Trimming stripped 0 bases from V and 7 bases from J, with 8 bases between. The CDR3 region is CASSLGGLNEQFF. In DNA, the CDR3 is TGCGCCAGCAGCTTGGGAGGGTTAAATGAGCAGTTCTTC.

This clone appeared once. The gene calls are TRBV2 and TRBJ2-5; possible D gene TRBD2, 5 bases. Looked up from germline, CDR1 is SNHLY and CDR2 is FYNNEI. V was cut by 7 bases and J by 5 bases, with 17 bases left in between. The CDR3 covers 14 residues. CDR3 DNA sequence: TGTGCCAGCACCGAGCGGCAGCCCCCGGAGACCCAGTACTTC. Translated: CASTERQPPETQYF.

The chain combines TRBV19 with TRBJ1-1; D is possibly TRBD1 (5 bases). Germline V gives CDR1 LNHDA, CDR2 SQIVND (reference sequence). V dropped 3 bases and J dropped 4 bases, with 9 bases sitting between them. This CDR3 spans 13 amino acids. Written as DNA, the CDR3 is TGTGCCAGTAGTATGCCAGGGTTCACTGAAGCTTTCTTT. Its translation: CASSMPGFTEAFF.